One sample yielded the 10 T cell receptor beta chains listed below, sequenced in a study of T-cell memory formation after mild COVID-19. TCRdb analysed the 5' RACE reads with MiXCR anew, one entry per CDR3 protein. The data show about 250,000 distinct CDR3 sequences, approximately 15% seen once. Input material: PBMCs or a T cell subset sorted from them (not recorded which). The receptor set was obtained from an adult woman who had mild COVID-19 (a few samples of this study predate the infection). Cell type and time point are not known.

This clonotype was seen more than once but under ten times. The V call is TRBV5-1, the J call TRBJ2-1; 10 positions match TRBD2. Germline V gene lookup returns CDR1 SGHRS and CDR2 YFSETQ. The V gene end was trimmed by 0 bases and the J gene end by 7 bases; junction bases not matched to a gene: 13. The CDR3 is made up of 18 amino acids. The CDR3: CASSLARLAGVAVNEQFF. For the CDR3, the DNA is TGCGCCAGCAGCTTGGCCCGTCTAGCGGGAGTTGCTGTAAATGAGCAGTTCTTC.

DNA of the CDR3: TGCAGTGCTAGAGTCCTGACTAGAACCCGCGAGCAGTACTTC. Its protein product is CSARVLTRTREQYF. The chain has TRBV20-1 and TRBJ2-7, with D perhaps TRBD2 (6 bases). The germline V and J ends were trimmed by 1 base and 6 bases, with 16 bases remaining between them. CDR3 length equals 14 residues. From germline, CDR1 is DFQATT and CDR2 SNEGSKA (reference sequence).

V gene TRBV11-2 combines with J gene TRBJ2-3, with 7 bases identical to TRBD2. The junction had 13 bases not matched to a gene; V was cut back by 5 bases and J by 5 bases. The germline V gene has CDR1 SGHAT and CDR2 FQNNGV. The CDR3 runs 16 residues. For the CDR3, the DNA is TGTGCCAGCAGCGCATTCCGGGGGGTTGTAGGAGATACGCAGTATTTT. The encoded protein is CASSAFRGVVGDTQYF.

The V and J genes are TRBV7-9 and TRBJ1-2, with a possible D match to TRBD1 (5 bases). Germline loops: CDR1 SEHNR, CDR2 FQNEAQ (reference sequence). Trimming removed 6 bases from V and 4 bases from J, with 18 bases in between. This CDR3 comprises 15 residues. The CDR3, as DNA: TGTGCCAGCAGTCCTATGGACCTGGGGCCCTATGGCTACACCTTC. Its translation is CASSPMDLGPYGYTF.

This chain uses TRBV4-3 with TRBJ2-1; perhaps TRBD2 as D (5 bases). The CDR3 has 17 amino acids. V was shortened by 4 bases and J by 0 bases, with 16 bases between the two germline ends. CDR1 is LGHNA, CDR2 YSLEER, per germline. The CDR3 DNA is TGCGCCAGCAGCCTCATGCCAGGAACTAGCTCCTACAATGAGCAGTTCTTC. Its translation is CASSLMPGTSSYNEQFF.

The chain links TRBV7-3 to TRBJ2-3; a weak D match, TRBD2 (5 bases). CDR1 is SGHTA and CDR2 is FQGTGA in the germline V gene. The CDR3 consists of 16 residues. V shed 4 bases and J shed 0 bases, with 14 bases lying between them. This CDR3 reads CASSSRLLTSTDTQYF. The DNA of the CDR3 is TGTGCCAGCAGCTCACGACTATTAACTAGCACAGATACGCAGTATTTT.

The gene calls are TRBV24-1 and TRBJ2-2, with 12 bases identical to TRBD2. The CDR3 consists of 17 residues. J lost 7 bases, V lost 4 bases, and 9 bases had no gene match. Germline V lookup: CDR1 KGHDR, CDR2 SFDVKD. CDR3 nucleotides: TGTGCCACCAGTGACCCTAGGACTAGCGGGACAGTCGGGGAGCTGTTTTTT. This translates into CATSDPRTSGTVGELFF.

This chain joins TRBV7-2 and TRBJ2-1, with D perhaps given as TRBD1 or TRBD2 (5 bases each). Germline V CDR1 and CDR2: SGHTA, FQGNSA. This CDR3 spans 16 amino acids. Trimming pared 2 bases from V and 7 bases from J, leaving 18 bases between. Here the CDR3 DNA reads TGTGCCAGCAGCTTAAGTGGGGCGGAGAGGAGGAATGAGCAGTTCTTC. Its protein is CASSLSGAERRNEQFF.

This sequence joins TRBV5-1 and TRBJ2-1; D not resolved. The CDR3 is 16 amino acids. Germline-derived CDR1 and CDR2 are SGHRS and YFSETQ. Trimming left V 4 bases short and J 0 bases short, with 14 bases between. The CDR3 nucleotides read TGCGCCAGCAGCCCCCGAGAGGCTAACTCCTACAATGAGCAGTTCTTC. Translated: CASSPREANSYNEQFF. Full variable domain (outside the CDR3, taken from reference TRBV5-1 and TRBJ2-1): KAGVTQTPRYLIKTRGQQVTLSCSPISGHRSVSWYQQTPGQGLQFLFEYFSETQRNKGNFPGRFSGRQFSNSRSEMNVSTLELGDSALYLCASSPREANSYNEQFFGPGTRLTVL.

This clonotype has only a few counts. The chain couples TRBV12-3 or TRBV12-4 to TRBJ2-7; 7 bases fit TRBD1. This CDR3 region has 13 residues. J was trimmed by 6 bases and V by 5 bases; bases with no gene match: 7. For the CDR3, the DNA is TGTGCCAGCAGTATACGACAGGGCGGCGAGCAGTACTTC. Translated, it gives CASSIRQGGEQYF.